The rows below give T cell receptor beta chains drawn from one sample of a study of blood T cell repertoires in COVID-19. Using immunoSEQ multiplex PCR, the repertoire was profiled, and TCRdb retains in-frame clones only, with some absent. The sample has tens of thousands of clones; 60% to 80% are singletons. Material for sequencing was peripheral blood. These receptor sequences come from an older man with active or convalescent COVID-19. Both conserved end residues are part of each CDR3. D genes are given only for firm matches. Rows give clone size only sometimes, using once, few, many, or a class for an expanded clone.

TRBJ1-2	.	17	TRBV15	TRBD1	TGTGCCACCGGGGGTTCTTATACAGGGGAAAGAACTAGGGGCTACACCTTC	CATGGSYTGERTRGYTF
TRBJ2-7	.	14	TRBV11-3	.	TGTGCCAGCAGCTTGCAGGGCCCCTCCTACGAGCAGTACTTC	CASSLQGPSYEQYF
TRBJ2-1	.	14	TRBV5-4	.	TGTGCCAGCAGCCCCACCGTGGCAGACAATGAGCAGTTCTTC	CASSPTVADNEQFF
TRBJ2-3	.	13	TRBV6-5	TRBD2	TGTGCCAGCAGTTACCCAGGACTAGCTGTCCAAACTTTT	CASSYPGLAVQTF
TRBJ2-1	.	15	TRBV23-1	.	TGCGCCAGGAAATTCCCGGGTCCCCAGAACAATGAGCAGTTCTTC	CARKFPGPQNNEQFF
TRBJ1-5	.	15	TRBV2	TRBD1	TGTGCCAGCAGTGAATCAGGGGGTGGCAATCAGCCCCAGCATTTT	CASSESGGGNQPQHF
TRBJ2-3	few	17	TRBV11-2	TRBD1	TGTGCCAGCAGCTTACTGGGACAGGACTTCCGCGGGGATACGCAGTATTTT	CASSLLGQDFRGDTQYF
TRBJ2-1	.	17	TRBV5-1	TRBD2	TGCGCCAGCACAAAAGGGACTAGCGGGGGCTCGGGCAATGAGCAGTTCTTC	CASTKGTSGGSGNEQFF
TRBJ1-3	.	16	TRBV6-6	.	TGTGCCAGCAGTCAGAAGGGGATCTGGGCCGGAAACACCATATATTTT	CASSQKGIWAGNTIYF
TRBJ1-1	few	14	TRBV2	.	TGTGCCAGCAGTGAACGCAGGGCGGACACTGAAGCTTTCTTT	CASSERRADTEAFF
TRBJ2-1	.	15	TRBV6-1	.	TGTGCCAGCAGTGAGAGACAGGAGACATACAATGAGCAGTTCTTC	CASSERQETYNEQFF
TRBJ2-3	.	16	TRBV2	TRBD2	TGTGCCAGCAGTGACGGACTAGCGGGGACCACAGATACGCAGTATTTT	CASSDGLAGTTDTQYF
TRBJ2-5	.	15	TRBV2	TRBD2	TGTGCCAGCAGTGAATTGGGAGGGATGGAAGAGACCCAGTACTTC	CASSELGGMEETQYF
TRBJ2-3	.	20	TRBV1	.	TGCACCAGCAGCCAAGATTTCGGGACTAGCGGGGGCCCTATCACAGATACGCAGTATTTT	CTSSQDFGTSGGPITDTQYF
TRBJ1-4	.	15	TRBV4-2	TRBD1	TGTGCCAGCAGCTCTTGGGACAGGCCAGATGAAAAACTGTTTTTT	CASSSWDRPDEKLFF
TRBJ2-7	.	15	TRBV5-1	.	TGCGCCAGCAGCTTCCAAAGGACAGCCTCCTACGAGCAGTACTTC	CASSFQRTASYEQYF
TRBJ1-1	few	13	TRBV5-1	.	TGCGCCAGCAGCTTGGATAAAAACACTGAAGCTTTCTTT	CASSLDKNTEAFF
TRBJ2-2	once	14	TRBV3-1/TRBV3-2	TRBD1	TGTGCCAGCAGCGGGACAGGGGGCACCGGGGAGCTGTTTTTT	CASSGTGGTGELFF
TRBJ1-2	once	15	TRBV27	TRBD1	TGTGCCAGCAGTAGGACAGGGGACCTTAACTATGGCTACACCTTC	CASSRTGDLNYGYTF
TRBJ1-2	.	14	TRBV28	TRBD1	TGTGCCAGCAGTTCGCCGGGACAGAGCTATGGCTACACCTTC	CASSSPGQSYGYTF
TRBJ1-1	few	14	TRBV7-9	.	TGTGCCAGCAGCTTTGATCCTCCGAGAACTGAAGCTTTCTTT	CASSFDPPRTEAFF
TRBJ1-6	.	15	TRBV28	.	TGTGCCAGCTTCATGGGGGGATCGGAGAGTTCACCCCTCCACTTT	CASFMGGSESSPLHF
TRBJ1-5	.	17	TRBV14	.	TGTGCCAGCAGCCCCATCCGGGGATTGAAATTATGTCAGCCCCAGCATTTT	CASSPIRGLKLCQPQHF
TRBJ2-3	.	13	TRBV10-1	.	TGCGCCAGCATGGGAGTTCAAGGGGGTACGCAGTATTTT	CASMGVQGGTQYF
TRBJ2-5	.	15	TRBV18	TRBD2	TGTGCCAGCTCATATCGACTAGCTGCCGGGGAGACCCAGTACTTC	CASSYRLAAGETQYF
TRBJ1-4	.	15	TRBV7-9	.	TGTGCCAGCAGCTTAGGAGGGTCAACTAATGAAAAACTGTTTTTT	CASSLGGSTNEKLFF
TRBJ1-5	.	20	TRBV21-1	.	TGTGCCAGCAGCACCGACCCCCACGAACCGGGACAAGCGAGAAATCAGCCCCAGCATTTT	CASSTDPHEPGQARNQPQHF
TRBJ1-6	once	14	TRBV18	.	TGTGCCAGCTCACCGTCGTCGGTAAATTCACCCCTCCACTTT	CASSPSSVNSPLHF
TRBJ2-5	few	14	TRBV28	.	TGTGCCAGCAGCGAGGGCGGACGTCCTGAGACCCAGTACTTC	CASSEGGRPETQYF
TRBJ2-7	once	15	TRBV24-1	TRBD2	TGTGCCACCAGTTCCGGGCTAGCGGGGGCCTACGAGCAGTACTTC	CATSSGLAGAYEQYF
TRBJ2-2	.	15	TRBV6-5	TRBD1	TGTGCCAGCAGATATGGGACAGGGAGTACCGGGGAGCTGTTTTTT	CASRYGTGSTGELFF
TRBJ2-2	.	14	TRBV21-1	.	TGTGCCAGCGGTTTAGCGGGGAACACCGGGGAGCTGTTTTTT	CASGLAGNTGELFF
TRBJ1-5	once	15	TRBV19	.	TGTGCCAGTAGTAACTACAGGGTTAGCAATCAGCCCCAGCATTTT	CASSNYRVSNQPQHF
TRBJ1-5	many	13	TRBV28	.	TGTGCCAACCAGGGCCCGCCTGGGGAGCCCCAGCATTTT	CANQGPPGEPQHF
TRBJ2-1	.	14	TRBV10-3	.	TGTGCCATCAGTGATTTGCGGGGAAACAATGAGCAGTTCTTC	CAISDLRGNNEQFF
TRBJ2-1	.	13	TRBV6-2/TRBV6-3	TRBD2	TGTGCCAGCAGCTCCAGGGAGGGAGGTGAGCAGTTCTTC	CASSSREGGEQFF
TRBJ2-6	.	19	TRBV6-6	TRBD1	TGTGCCAGCAGTCAAACCGGGACAGGGATTCTGTCTGGGGCCAACGTCCTGACTTTC	CASSQTGTGILSGANVLTF
TRBJ2-1	.	15	TRBV5-4	TRBD2	TGTGCCAGCAGTAAGGCCGGGACTAGGGGCAATGAGCAGTTCTTC	CASSKAGTRGNEQFF
TRBJ2-1	.	15	TRBV5-1	.	TGCGCCAGCAGAAGAGGGGGTGAAACTTACAATGAGCAGTTCTTC	CASRRGGETYNEQFF
TRBJ1-5	.	15	TRBV28	TRBD1	TGTGCCAGCAGTACCGGACAGGGTCATTACCAGCCCCAGCATTTT	CASSTGQGHYQPQHF
TRBJ2-7	.	15	TRBV6-6	TRBD1	TGTGCCAGCAGCTCGGGACAGGTTGGAGGCTACGAGCAGTACTTC	CASSSGQVGGYEQYF
TRBJ1-1	.	15	TRBV28	.	TGTGCCAGCAGTTTCGATCAGCGATCCAACACTGAAGCTTTCTTT	CASSFDQRSNTEAFF
TRBJ2-2	.	16	TRBV2	.	TGTGCCAGCAGTGTTACAGGGGTCGGGGGTATCGGGGAGCTGTTTTTT	CASSVTGVGGIGELFF
TRBJ1-5	many	12	TRBV6-6	.	TGTGCCAGCCAGGCAGGCAATCAGCCCCAGCATTTT	CASQAGNQPQHF
TRBJ1-1	.	14	TRBV29-1	.	TGCAGCGCTGAGGGGGGGCCGCTAGGGACTGAAGCTTTCTTT	CSAEGGPLGTEAFF
TRBJ2-1	few	17	TRBV7-9	.	TGTGCCAGCAGCTTAGTAGGGGGGGCTGTGCCCACGGGTGAGCAGTTCTTC	CASSLVGGAVPTGEQFF
TRBJ1-2	.	12	TRBV29-1	.	TGCAGCGGGACTATGGACCGACGGGGCTACACCTTC	CSGTMDRRGYTF